These 15 T cell receptor beta chains originate from one sample sequenced in a study of brain T cells in children with intractable seizures (dated by TCRdb to about 2021). Preparation of the library involved the immunoSEQ multiplex PCR assay. The table comes from immuneACCESS by way of TCRdb, which keeps in-frame sequences with V and J called. Part of the clones is missing from these tables; in studies checked, under half for an unresolved V gene and the rest for unknown reasons. In this sample the table shows about 340,000 clones, about 93% of which occur a single time. About 5.8% of the sample is in the top ten clones. This sample's time point label indicates: blood from clinic visit 5 months post-surgery; TSC patient then seizure free. Specimen: peripheral blood, collected roughly 5 months after surgery. The receptors come from a boy less than two years old with tuberous sclerosis and intractable seizures.

The rearrangement uses TRBV7-8 and TRBJ2-1; 7 positions match TRBD2. V gave up 0 bases and J gave up 9 bases; unmatched junction bases: 5. This CDR3 region has 14 residues. From germline, CDR1 is SGHVS and CDR2 FQNEAQ. The CDR3 nucleotides read TGTGCCAGCAGCTTAGCGCTACTAGCGATTGAGCAGTTCTTC. It codes for CASSLALLAIEQFF.

The chain combines TRBV28 with TRBJ1-2; no clear D. Germline V gene sequence: CDR1 MDHEN, CDR2 SYDVKM. This CDR3 spans 17 amino acids. Deletions cut 2 bases from V and 4 bases from J, with 20 bases between. The DNA of the CDR3 is TGTGCCAGCAGTTTAGGTGTCTCGGGAAAAAACGGCTATGGCTACACCTTC. Translated: CASSLGVSGKNGYGYTF.

The chain has TRBV28 and TRBJ2-7, with TRBD1 matching 8 bases. The CDR3 spans 15 residues. CDR1 and CDR2 (germline): MDHEN, SYDVKM. V lost 2 bases and J lost 3; bases outside the gene matches: 6. This chain's CDR3 is CASSLLQGALYEQYF. CDR3 nucleotides: TGTGCCAGCAGTTTACTGCAGGGGGCTCTCTACGAGCAGTACTTC.

The chain joins TRBV19 to TRBJ2-2; 8 nucleotides align to TRBD1. Germline V CDR1 and CDR2: LNHDA, SQIVND (reference sequence). The CDR3 runs to 15 residues. J gave up 8 bases and V 3 bases, and 8 bases lay outside the gene matches. For the CDR3, the DNA is TGTGCCAGTAGTATGGACCAGGGGGCTACTGGGGAGCTGTTTTTT. It is translated as CASSMDQGATGELFF.

This chain uses TRBV7-9 with TRBJ1-2; 8 bases line up with TRBD1. The CDR3 loop spans 16 amino acids. Trimming at V came to 5 bases and at J to 4 bases, leaving 12 bases not matched to a gene. The germline V gene has CDR1 SEHNR and CDR2 FQNEAQ (reference sequence). This CDR3 reads CASSTTDRGRLYGYTF. In DNA, the CDR3 is TGTGCCAGCAGCACCACAGACAGGGGAAGACTCTATGGCTACACCTTC.

The chain links TRBV5-1 to TRBJ2-7, with a weak D call TRBD1 (6 bases). This CDR3 is built from 15 residues. The V end was cut by 3 bases, the J end by 3 bases, with 16 bases between. In germline, CDR1 is SGHRS, CDR2 YFSETQ. The CDR3 is CASSSARQGHYEQYF. CDR3 sequence (DNA): TGCGCCAGCAGCTCGGCTCGGCAGGGACACTACGAGCAGTACTTC.

The rearrangement uses TRBV20-1 and TRBJ2-3, with 11 bases fitting TRBD2. Germline CDR1 DFQATT, CDR2 SNEGSKA (reference sequence). The CDR3 consists of 14 residues. The ends lost 3 bases at V and 5 bases at J; junction bases unmatched: 4. This CDR3 is CSASTLAGGDTQYF. The CDR3 region has the DNA TGCAGTGCTAGTACGCTAGCGGGAGGAGATACGCAGTATTTT.

V usage is TRBV5-1 and J usage is TRBJ2-7; D ambiguous. Trimming took off 1 base at V and 4 bases at J, with 18 bases between the two ends. Per germline, CDR1 SGHRS and CDR2 YFSETQ. The CDR3 is made up of 16 amino acids. The CDR3: CASSLSLFQNSYEQYF. CDR3 DNA: TGCGCCAGCAGCTTGTCCCTCTTCCAGAATTCTTACGAGCAGTACTTC.

This clone occurred once. This chain connects TRBV6-5 to TRBJ2-5; 10 nucleotides match TRBD2. Gene TRBJ2-7 matches the end of the DNA better, so the J call may be wrong. Germline CDR1 MNHEY, CDR2 SVGAGI. CDR3 length: 15 amino acids. The DNA for the CDR3 is TGTGCCAGCAGGGAGCGGGGGGGGTCGACCTACGAGCAGTACTTC. Amino acid sequence: CASRERGGSTYEQYF.

This chain connects TRBV18 to TRBJ1-4; D is uncertain. Trimming took off 0 bases at V and 8 bases at J, with 13 bases between the two ends. Per germline, CDR1 KGHSH and CDR2 LQKENI. The CDR3 has 15 amino acids. For the CDR3, the DNA is TGTGCCAGCTCACCACCGGCCAGGAGCGTAGAAAAACTGTTTTTT. It specifies CASSPPARSVEKLFF.

This clone was seen only a few times. V gene TRBV27 combines with J gene TRBJ1-2; TRBD1 matches 9 bases. V was pared by 2 bases and J by 8 bases, with 9 bases of the junction left unmatched. Per germline, CDR1 MNHEY and CDR2 SMNVEV (reference sequence). CDR3 length: 15 residues. Written as DNA, the CDR3 is TGTGCCAGCAGTTTAAACAGGGGGCAGCGTCGGGGCTACACCTTC. Protein sequence: CASSLNRGQRRGYTF.

This chain joins TRBV27 and TRBJ1-1, with TRBD1 matching 9 bases. The CDR3 runs 15 residues. The germline V gene has CDR1 MNHEY and CDR2 SMNVEV (reference sequence). Losses at the gene ends were 2 bases for V and 10 bases for J; bases not matched to a gene: 11. CDR3 nucleotides: TGTGCCAGCAGTTTACATCGGGACAGGGTAAGGGGAGCTTTCTTT. Protein: CASSLHRDRVRGAFF.

The chain joins TRBV20-1 to TRBJ2-3; D is unclear. V lost 4 bases, J lost 0 bases, and 2 bases lay in between. Germline V gene sequence: CDR1 DFQATT, CDR2 SNEGSKA (reference sequence). CDR3 length: 11 amino acids. This chain's CDR3 is CSAISTDTQYF. CDR3 nucleotide sequence: TGCAGTGCTATTAGCACAGATACGCAGTATTTT.

The chain links TRBV6-5 to TRBJ2-1; D may be TRBD1 or TRBD2 (5 bases each). Germline CDR1 reads MNHEY; CDR2 reads SVGAGI. Deletions cut 0 bases from V and 5 bases from J, with 11 bases between. CDR3 size: 15 residues. The CDR3 sequence: CASSYSFQGDNEQFF. The CDR3 DNA reads TGTGCCAGCAGTTACTCGTTCCAGGGAGACAATGAGCAGTTCTTC.

This clone has just one count. The chain joins TRBV30 to TRBJ2-7; tentatively, D is TRBD2 (6 bases). Germline V lookup: CDR1 GTSNPN, CDR2 SVGIG (reference sequence). V was pared by 2 bases and J by 2 bases, with 13 bases between. The CDR3 contains 14 residues. The CDR3 nucleotides are TGTGCCTGGAGTCCAGCTAGCGAACCCTACGAGCAGTACTTC. Translating gives CAWSPASEPYEQYF.